The 17 T cell receptor beta chains presented below share a single source sample, sequenced in a study of beta chain features in type 1 diabetes (dated by TCRdb to the late 2010s). The paper's findings and limits, for the study overall: Type 1 diabetes patients showed a moderate but significant shortening of TCRB CDR3 length in all four CD4+ subsets.

Library preparation was by the immunoSEQ multiplex PCR assay. The entire isolated RNA was reverse transcribed using the High Capacity cDNA Reverse Transcription Kit, and thus expressed TCRB transcripts were sequenced. Not all clones reach the TCRdb copy of this immuneACCESS table, which keeps in-frame sequences only. Checked studies attribute under half of the gap to unresolved V genes and leave the rest unexplained. In all, the sample holds about 710,000 clones, and around an eighth of those were seen once. The ten largest account for 0.04% of the sample. No cognate antigen is known for these TCRs. Sequenced: naive CD4+ T cells from blood. In light of the paper, this sample's cell subset or site label describes: true naive CD4+ T cells. These receptors originate from a man aged 18 to 30 with type 1 diabetes.

This clone was seen a handful of times. This chain links TRBV7-9 with TRBJ2-2; D is perhaps TRBD1 (5 bases). The germline gives CDR1 SEHNR, CDR2 FQNEAQ (reference sequence). CDR3 length equals 14 residues. The V and J ends lost 2 bases and 4 bases respectively, with 8 bases between them. DNA of the CDR3: TGTGCCAGCAGCTTACAGGGTCTCACCGGGGAGCTGTTTTTT. Amino acids: CASSLQGLTGELFF.

This clone was seen a single time. The rearrangement uses TRBV6-1 and TRBJ2-7; 9 nucleotides line up with TRBD2. Trimming at V came to 0 bases and at J to 4 bases, leaving 4 bases not matched to a gene. The CDR3 runs 15 residues. Germline CDR1 is MNHNS and CDR2 is SASEGT. The CDR3 bases are TGTGCCAGCAGTGAAGCAGCGGGGGGCCTTTACGAGCAGTACTTC. As protein: CASSEAAGGLYEQYF.

The V gene is TRBV4-3, the J gene TRBJ2-1; 9 bases fit TRBD2. The germline CDR1 and CDR2 sequences are LGHNA and YSLEER. V lost 3 bases, J lost 9 bases, and 12 bases stayed unmatched. The CDR3 sequence is 16 residues long. This CDR3 reads CASSQWGSSGETEQFF. The DNA for the CDR3 is TGCGCCAGCAGCCAGTGGGGCTCTAGCGGGGAGACTGAGCAGTTCTTC.

This clone was counted only a few times. Other DNA sequences of this sample code for an identical CDR3. The V call is TRBV5-1, the J call TRBJ2-7; D might be TRBD2 (5 bases). From germline, CDR1 is SGHRS and CDR2 YFSETQ. Between the trimmed V and J ends, which lost 4 bases and 3 bases, there was a span of 11 bases. There are 13 residues in the CDR3. CDR3 amino acids: CASSPSGNYEQYF. DNA of the CDR3: TGCGCCAGCAGCCCCTCCGGGAACTACGAGCAGTACTTC.

The chain is built from TRBV6-6 and TRBJ2-5; D ambiguous. V was shortened by 7 bases and J by 4 bases, with 13 bases between the two germline ends. The CDR3 spans 13 residues. Germline CDR1 MNHNY, CDR2 SVGAGI (reference sequence). CDR3 DNA: TGTGCCAGCACCCCTGGGCCGCCAGAGACCCAGTACTTC. Amino acids: CASTPGPPETQYF.

In the case of this clone: At the DNA level, this CDR3 is encoded by other sequences in the same sample as well. V and J are TRBV19 and TRBJ1-5, with D perhaps matching TRBD1 (5 bases). This CDR3 comprises 14 residues. V lost 0 bases and J 2 bases, leaving 5 bases between the germline ends. Germline V lookup: CDR1 LNHDA, CDR2 SQIVND (reference sequence). CDR3 nucleotide sequence: TGTGCCAGTAGTATAGACAGGGGCAATCAGCCCCAGCATTTT. Protein: CASSIDRGNQPQHF. The entire variable domain, with the rest obtained from reference TRBV19 and TRBJ1-5, is as follows: DGGITQSPKYLFRKEGQNVTLSCEQNLNHDAMYWYRQDPGQGLRLIYYSQIVNDFQKGDIAEGYSVSREKKESFPLTVTSAQKNPTAFYLCASSIDRGNQPQHFGDGTRLSIL.

Details on this clone: Other DNA sequences in this sample translate to the same CDR3. CDR3 nucleotides: TGCGCCAGCAGCTTGGCGGGGAACACTGAAGCTTTCTTT. Protein sequence: CASSLAGNTEAFF. V is TRBV5-1 and J is TRBJ1-1; D is unresolved. From germline, CDR1 is SGHRS and CDR2 YFSETQ. The CDR3 has 13 residues. V lost 0 bases and J lost 1, with 4 bases in between.

The chain has TRBV25-1 and TRBJ2-5; weak D call: TRBD1 (6 bases). The CDR3 is 14 amino acids. The V and J ends lost 3 bases and 4 bases respectively, with 12 bases between them. Germline CDR1 MGHDK, CDR2 SYGVNS. The CDR3 loop reads CASSDTGFRETQYF. The DNA of the CDR3 is TGTGCCAGCAGTGATACAGGGTTCCGAGAGACCCAGTACTTC.

This clone has just a few counts. The rearrangement links TRBV6-5 to TRBJ2-3; D might be TRBD1 (7 bases). Trimming cost V 2 bases and J 4 bases, with 13 bases left between them. From germline, CDR1 is MNHEY and CDR2 SVGAGI. The CDR3 is 15 residues long. The DNA for the CDR3 is TGTGCCAGCAGTTACGCAGGGGGGTCTTCAGATACGCAGTATTTT. It translates to CASSYAGGSSDTQYF.

The V gene is TRBV4-2, the J gene TRBJ2-5; 7 positions agree with TRBD1. Germline values: CDR1 LGHNA, CDR2 YNFKEQ. The V segment lost 2 bases and the J segment 5 bases; nucleotides outside the gene matches: 14. This CDR3 has 17 amino acids. CDR3 sequence (DNA): TGTGCCAGCAGCCAAAGGGGGCAACACACGCAAGGGGAGACCCAGTACTTC. It specifies CASSQRGQHTQGETQYF.

This clone showed up just a few times. The chain recombines TRBV29-1 with TRBJ1-1; D gene ambiguous. Trimming took 4 bases from V and 7 from J, leaving 16 bases between them. There are 13 residues in the CDR3. In germline, CDR1 is SQVTM, CDR2 ANQGSEA. Here the CDR3 reads CSVVGQRKVEAFF. The CDR3 DNA is TGCAGCGTTGTAGGCCAGAGGAAAGTTGAAGCTTTCTTT.

This clone was counted between two and nine times. The genes are TRBV30 and TRBJ1-2; D not certain. Germline loops: CDR1 GTSNPN, CDR2 SVGIG (reference sequence). This CDR3 has 13 residues. V gave up 5 bases and J gave up 4 bases, with 14 bases separating them. The CDR3 nucleotides are TGTGCCTGGGGCTCGCCACAGACCTATGGCTACACCTTC. Translating it yields CAWGSPQTYGYTF.

This chain links TRBV12-5 with TRBJ2-2; D is possibly TRBD1 (6 bases). Germline assignment: CDR1 LGHNT and CDR2 FRNRAP. This CDR3 comprises 17 residues. V was trimmed by 3 bases and J by 5 bases, leaving 19 bases between them. CDR3: CASGFQTGRGSTGELFF. Written as DNA, the CDR3 is TGTGCTAGTGGTTTCCAGACGGGCAGGGGCAGTACCGGGGAGCTGTTTTTT.

The chain joins TRBV7-2 to TRBJ1-2; no reliable D call. CDR3 size: 16 residues. Trimming took 2 bases from V and 2 from J, leaving 15 bases between them. CDR1 is SGHTA, CDR2 FQGNSA, per germline. The CDR3 region has the DNA TGTGCCAGCAGCTTAAGCAGGCCCAGAGTAAACTATGGCTACACCTTC. It codes for CASSLSRPRVNYGYTF.

This chain links TRBV7-2 with TRBJ1-6, with TRBD1 as a possible D gene (6 bases). V gave up 4 bases and J gave up 7 bases, with 14 bases separating them. The CDR3 totals 15 residues. Germline V CDR1 and CDR2: SGHTA, FQGNSA. The DNA of the CDR3 is TGTGCCAGCAGCTCCGCCGGGACAAGGAATTCACCCCTCCACTTT. Its protein product is CASSSAGTRNSPLHF.

This chain links TRBV30 with TRBJ2-1, with TRBD2 matching 8 bases. V was pared by 2 bases and J by 6 bases, with 12 bases of the junction left unmatched. The CDR3 length is 16 residues. Per the germline V gene, CDR1 is GTSNPN and CDR2 is SVGIG (reference sequence). The CDR3 DNA sequence: TGTGCCTGGAGTCTCAATGGAGCGGGAGTGGGCAATGAGCAGTTCTTC. It translates to CAWSLNGAGVGNEQFF.

The gene calls are TRBV25-1 and TRBJ2-7, with 10 bases identical to TRBD2. The junction had 10 bases not matched to a gene; V was cut back by 4 bases and J by 7 bases. Germline-derived CDR1 and CDR2 are MGHDK and SYGVNS. CDR3 length: 15 amino acids. DNA of the CDR3: TGTGCCAGCAGTGTGACCGGGACTAGCGCCGGAGAGCAGTACTTC. Translated: CASSVTGTSAGEQYF.